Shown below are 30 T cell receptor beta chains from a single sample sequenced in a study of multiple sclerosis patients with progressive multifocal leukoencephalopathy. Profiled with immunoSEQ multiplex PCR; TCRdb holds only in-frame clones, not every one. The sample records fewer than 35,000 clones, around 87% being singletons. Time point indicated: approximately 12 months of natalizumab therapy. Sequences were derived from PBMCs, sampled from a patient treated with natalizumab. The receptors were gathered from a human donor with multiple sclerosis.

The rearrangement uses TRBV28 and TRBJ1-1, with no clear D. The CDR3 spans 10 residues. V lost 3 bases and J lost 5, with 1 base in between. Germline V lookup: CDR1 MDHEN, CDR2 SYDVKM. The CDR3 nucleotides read TGTGCCAGCAGTTTGACTGAAGCTTTCTTT. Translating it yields CASSLTEAFF.

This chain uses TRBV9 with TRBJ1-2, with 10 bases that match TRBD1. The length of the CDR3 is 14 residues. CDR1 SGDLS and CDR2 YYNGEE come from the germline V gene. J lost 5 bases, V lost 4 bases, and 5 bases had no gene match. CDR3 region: CASSPGQGTYGYTF. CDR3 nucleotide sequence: TGTGCCAGCAGCCCGGGACAGGGGACGTATGGCTACACCTTC.

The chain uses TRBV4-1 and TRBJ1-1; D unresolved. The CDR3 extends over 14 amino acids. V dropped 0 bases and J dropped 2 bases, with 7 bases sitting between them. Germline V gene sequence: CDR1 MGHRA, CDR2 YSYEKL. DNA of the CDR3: TGCGCCAGCAGCCAAGAGCATAGTAACACTGAAGCTTTCTTT. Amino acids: CASSQEHSNTEAFF.

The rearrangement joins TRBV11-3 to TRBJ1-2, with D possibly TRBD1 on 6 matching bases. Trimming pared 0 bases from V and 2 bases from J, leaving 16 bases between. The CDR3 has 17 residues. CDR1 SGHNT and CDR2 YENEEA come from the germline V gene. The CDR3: CASSLDPGHPRNYGYTF. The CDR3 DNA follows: TGTGCCAGCAGCTTAGATCCGGGACACCCTCGAAACTATGGCTACACCTTC.

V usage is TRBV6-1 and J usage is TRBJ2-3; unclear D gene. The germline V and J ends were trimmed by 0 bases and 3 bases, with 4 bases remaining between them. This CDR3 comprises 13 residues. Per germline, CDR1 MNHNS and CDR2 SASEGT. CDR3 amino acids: CASSEARTDTQYF. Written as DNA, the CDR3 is TGTGCCAGCAGTGAAGCGAGGACAGATACGCAGTATTTT.

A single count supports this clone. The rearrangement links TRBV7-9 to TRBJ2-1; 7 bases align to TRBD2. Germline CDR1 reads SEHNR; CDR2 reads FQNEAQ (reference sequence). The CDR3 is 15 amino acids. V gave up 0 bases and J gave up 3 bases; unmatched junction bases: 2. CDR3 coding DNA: TGTGCCAGCAGCTTAGCAGCGGGGCTCTACAATGAGCAGTTCTTC. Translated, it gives CASSLAAGLYNEQFF.

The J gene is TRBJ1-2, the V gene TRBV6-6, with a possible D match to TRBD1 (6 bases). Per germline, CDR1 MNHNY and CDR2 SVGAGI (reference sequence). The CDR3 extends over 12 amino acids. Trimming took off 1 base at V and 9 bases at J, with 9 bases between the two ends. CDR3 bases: TGTGCCAGCAGTTACTTCGGGGGCCGCTACACCTTC. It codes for CASSYFGGRYTF.

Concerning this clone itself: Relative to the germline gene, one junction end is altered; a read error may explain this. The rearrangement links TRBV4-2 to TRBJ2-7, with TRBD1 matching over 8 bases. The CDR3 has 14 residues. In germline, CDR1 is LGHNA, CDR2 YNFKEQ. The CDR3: CARSQARTGWEQYF. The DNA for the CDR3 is TGTGCCCGCAGCCAAGCTCGGACAGGGTGGGAGCAGTACTTC.

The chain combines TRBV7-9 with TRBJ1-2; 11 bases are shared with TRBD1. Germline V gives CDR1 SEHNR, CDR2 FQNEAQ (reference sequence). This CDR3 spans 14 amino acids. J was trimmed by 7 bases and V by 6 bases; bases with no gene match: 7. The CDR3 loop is CASSSGTGGFGYTF. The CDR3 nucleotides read TGTGCCAGCAGTTCCGGGACAGGGGGATTTGGCTACACCTTC. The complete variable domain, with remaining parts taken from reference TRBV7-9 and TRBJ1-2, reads DTGVSQNPRHKITKRGQNVTFRCDPISEHNRLYWYRQTLGQGPEFLTYFQNEAQLEKSRLLSDRFSAERPKGSFSTLEIQRTEQGDSAMYLCASSSGTGGFGYTFGSGTRLTVV.

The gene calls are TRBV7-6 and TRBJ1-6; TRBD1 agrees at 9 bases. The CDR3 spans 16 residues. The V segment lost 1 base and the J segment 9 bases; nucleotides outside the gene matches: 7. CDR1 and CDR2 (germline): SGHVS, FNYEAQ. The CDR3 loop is CASSLGDRVFSSPLHF. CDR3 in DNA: TGTGCCAGCAGCTTAGGGGACAGGGTGTTCAGTTCACCCCTCCACTTT.

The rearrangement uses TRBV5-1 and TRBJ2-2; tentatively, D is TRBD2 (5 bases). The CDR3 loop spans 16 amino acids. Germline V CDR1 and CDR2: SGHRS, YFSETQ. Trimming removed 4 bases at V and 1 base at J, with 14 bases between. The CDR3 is CASSHGIHVNTGELFF. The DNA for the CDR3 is TGCGCCAGCAGCCACGGGATACACGTGAACACCGGGGAGCTGTTTTTT.

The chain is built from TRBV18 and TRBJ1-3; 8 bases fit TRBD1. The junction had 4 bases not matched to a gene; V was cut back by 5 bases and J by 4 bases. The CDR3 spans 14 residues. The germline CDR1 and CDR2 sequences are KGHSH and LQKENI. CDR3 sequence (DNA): TGTGCCAGCTCAGCCCGACAGGGGGGAAACACCATATATTTT. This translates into CASSARQGGNTIYF.

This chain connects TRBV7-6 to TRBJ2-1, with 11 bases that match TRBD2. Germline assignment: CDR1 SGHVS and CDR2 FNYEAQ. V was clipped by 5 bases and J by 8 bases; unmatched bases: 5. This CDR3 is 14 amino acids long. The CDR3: CASSDSGGADEQFF. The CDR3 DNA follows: TGTGCCAGCAGCGATAGCGGGGGGGCCGATGAGCAGTTCTTC.

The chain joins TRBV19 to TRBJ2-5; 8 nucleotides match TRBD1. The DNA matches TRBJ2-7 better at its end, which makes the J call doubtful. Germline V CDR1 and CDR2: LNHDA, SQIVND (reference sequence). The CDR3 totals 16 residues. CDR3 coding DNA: TGTGCCAGTAGTTCCTACCTCGACAGGGGTTCCTACGAGCAGTACTTC. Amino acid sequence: CASSSYLDRGSYEQYF.

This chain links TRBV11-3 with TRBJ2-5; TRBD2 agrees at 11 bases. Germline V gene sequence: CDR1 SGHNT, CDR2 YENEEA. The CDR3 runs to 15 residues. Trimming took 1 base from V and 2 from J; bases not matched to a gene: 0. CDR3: CASSLGTSGQETQYF. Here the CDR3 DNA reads TGTGCCAGCAGCTTAGGGACTAGCGGGCAAGAGACCCAGTACTTC.

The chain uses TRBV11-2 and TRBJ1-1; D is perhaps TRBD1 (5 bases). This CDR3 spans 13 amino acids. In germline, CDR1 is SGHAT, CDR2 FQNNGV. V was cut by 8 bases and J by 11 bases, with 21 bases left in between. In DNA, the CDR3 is TGTGCCAGCCTAAAGGCGGGCCAGGGAAGCGCTTTCTTT. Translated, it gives CASLKAGQGSAFF.

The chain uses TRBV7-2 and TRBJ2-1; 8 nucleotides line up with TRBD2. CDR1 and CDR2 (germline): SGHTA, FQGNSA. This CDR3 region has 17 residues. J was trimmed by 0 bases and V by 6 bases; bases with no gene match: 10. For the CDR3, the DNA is TGTGCCAGCAGTCTACGACTAGCGTCTAGCTCCTACAATGAGCAGTTCTTC. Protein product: CASSLRLASSSYNEQFF. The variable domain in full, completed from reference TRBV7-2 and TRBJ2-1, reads GAGVSQSPSNKVTEKGKDVELRCDPISGHTALYWYRQSLGQGLEFLIYFQGNSAPDKSGLPSDRFSAERTGGSVSTLTIQRTQQEDSAVYLCASSLRLASSSYNEQFFGPGTRLTVL.

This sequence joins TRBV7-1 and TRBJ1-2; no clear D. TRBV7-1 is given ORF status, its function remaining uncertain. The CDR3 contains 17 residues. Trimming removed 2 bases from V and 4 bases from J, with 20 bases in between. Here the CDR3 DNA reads TGTGCCAGCAGCTCACCTGCTCACGAGGGAAAGATCTATGGCTACACCTTC. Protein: CASSSPAHEGKIYGYTF.

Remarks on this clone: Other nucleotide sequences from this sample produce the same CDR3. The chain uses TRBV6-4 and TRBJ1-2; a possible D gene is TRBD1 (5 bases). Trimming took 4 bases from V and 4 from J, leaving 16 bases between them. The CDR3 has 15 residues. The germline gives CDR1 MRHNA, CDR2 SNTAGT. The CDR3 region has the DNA TGTGCCAGCAGTGCCGAGCCGGGACCTTCCTATGGCTACACCTTC. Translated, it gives CASSAEPGPSYGYTF.

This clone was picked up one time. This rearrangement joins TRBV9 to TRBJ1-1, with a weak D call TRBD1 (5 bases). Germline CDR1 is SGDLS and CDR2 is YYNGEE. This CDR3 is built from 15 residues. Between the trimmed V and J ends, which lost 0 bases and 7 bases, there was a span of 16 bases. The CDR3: CASSVEAGRPIEAFF. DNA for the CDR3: TGTGCCAGCAGCGTAGAAGCGGGGCGCCCGATTGAAGCTTTCTTT.

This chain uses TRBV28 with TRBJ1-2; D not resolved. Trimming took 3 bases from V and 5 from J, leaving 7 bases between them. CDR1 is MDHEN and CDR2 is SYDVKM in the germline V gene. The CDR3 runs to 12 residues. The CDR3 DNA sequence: TGTGCCAGCAGTTTGAAAGGTTATGGCTACACCTTC. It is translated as CASSLKGYGYTF.

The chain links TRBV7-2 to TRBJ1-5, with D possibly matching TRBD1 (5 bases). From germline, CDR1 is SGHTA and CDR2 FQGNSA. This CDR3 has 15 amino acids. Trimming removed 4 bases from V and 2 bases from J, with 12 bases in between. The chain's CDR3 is CASSSGISGNQPQHF. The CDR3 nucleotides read TGTGCCAGCAGCTCAGGGATCTCAGGCAATCAGCCCCAGCATTTT.

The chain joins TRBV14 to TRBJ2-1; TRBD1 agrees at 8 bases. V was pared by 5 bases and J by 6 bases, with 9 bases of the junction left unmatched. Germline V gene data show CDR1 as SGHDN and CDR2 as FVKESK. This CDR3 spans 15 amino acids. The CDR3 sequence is CASSIDRGLTNEQFF. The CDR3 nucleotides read TGTGCCAGCAGCATAGACAGGGGCCTGACCAATGAGCAGTTCTTC.

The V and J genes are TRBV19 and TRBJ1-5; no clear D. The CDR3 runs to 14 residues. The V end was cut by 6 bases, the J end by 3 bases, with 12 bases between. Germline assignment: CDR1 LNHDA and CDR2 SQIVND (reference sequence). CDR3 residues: CASRAEGFNQPQHF. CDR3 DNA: TGTGCCAGTAGGGCGGAGGGCTTCAATCAGCCCCAGCATTTT.

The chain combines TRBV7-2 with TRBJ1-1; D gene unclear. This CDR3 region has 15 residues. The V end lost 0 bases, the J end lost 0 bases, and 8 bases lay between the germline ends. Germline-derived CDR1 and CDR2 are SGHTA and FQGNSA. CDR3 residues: CASSLAPGMNTEAFF. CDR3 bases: TGTGCCAGCAGCTTAGCGCCGGGGATGAACACTGAAGCTTTCTTT. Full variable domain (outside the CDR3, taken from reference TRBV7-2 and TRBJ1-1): GAGVSQSPSNKVTEKGKDVELRCDPISGHTALYWYRQSLGQGLEFLIYFQGNSAPDKSGLPSDRFSAERTGGSVSTLTIQRTQQEDSAVYLCASSLAPGMNTEAFFGQGTRLTVV.

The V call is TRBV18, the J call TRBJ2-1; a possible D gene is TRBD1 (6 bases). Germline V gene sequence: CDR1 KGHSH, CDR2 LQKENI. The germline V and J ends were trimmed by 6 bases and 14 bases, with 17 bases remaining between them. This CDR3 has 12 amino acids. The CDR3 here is CASSTGLGLKFF. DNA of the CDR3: TGTGCCAGCTCTACAGGGTTAGGTTTGAAGTTCTTC.

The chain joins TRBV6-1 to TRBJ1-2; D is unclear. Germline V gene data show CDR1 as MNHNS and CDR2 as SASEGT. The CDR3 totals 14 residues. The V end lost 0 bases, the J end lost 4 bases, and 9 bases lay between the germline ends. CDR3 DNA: TGTGCCAGCAGTGAAGCGGGAGGGAGCTATGGCTACACCTTC. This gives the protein CASSEAGGSYGYTF.

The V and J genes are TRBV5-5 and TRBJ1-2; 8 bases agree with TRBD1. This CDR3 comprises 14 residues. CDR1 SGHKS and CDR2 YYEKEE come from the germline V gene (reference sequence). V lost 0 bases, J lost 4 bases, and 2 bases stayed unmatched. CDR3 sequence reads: CASSLEDRGYGYTF. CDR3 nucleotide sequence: TGTGCCAGCAGCTTGGAAGACAGGGGCTATGGCTACACCTTC.

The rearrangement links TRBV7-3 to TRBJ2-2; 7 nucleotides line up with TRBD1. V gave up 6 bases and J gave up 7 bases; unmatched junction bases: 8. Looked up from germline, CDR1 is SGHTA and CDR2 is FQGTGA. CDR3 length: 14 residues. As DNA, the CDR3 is TGTGCCAGCAGACTAACAGGGGCTAGCGGGGAGCTGTTTTTT. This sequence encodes CASRLTGASGELFF.

The CDR3 DNA sequence: TGTGCCAGCTCACCATCCACTACCTACAATGAGCAGTTCTTC. As protein: CASSPSTTYNEQFF. The genes are TRBV18 and TRBJ2-1; D remains ambiguous. Germline V lookup: CDR1 KGHSH, CDR2 LQKENI. Trimming removed 2 bases from V and 2 bases from J, with 7 bases in between. The CDR3 contains 14 residues.